This T cell receptor (beta chain) stems from a study of T cells after yellow fever vaccination. Regarding the study as a whole: FACS-sorted repertoires could harbor abundant contaminating bulk-population clonotypes.

This clonotype was detected only a few times. Its target is unknown. Germline assignment: CDR1 DFQATT and CDR2 SNEGSKA (reference sequence). V was clipped by 0 bases and J by 8 bases; unmatched bases: 16. CDR3 size: 18 residues. MiXCR, applied by TCRdb to the 5' RACE reads, yields one record per CDR3 protein. Here the sample spans around 350,000 distinct CDR3 sequences, 6.2% being singletons. The sample here was PBMCs, taken 5 days after the yellow fever booster vaccination. This chain joins TRBV20-1 and TRBJ2-1; 10 bases match TRBD2. The sequence derives from a young man who received the YFV17D yellow fever vaccine. The CDR3 region has the DNA TGCAGTGCTAGAGATAATGATAAGTGGCTAGCGGGAGCGCATGAGCAGTTCTTC. This gives the protein CSARDNDKWLAGAHEQFF.